This is a list of T cell receptor beta chains from one sample in a study of T cell responses to AZD1222 COVID-19 vaccine. TCRdb keeps only in-frame clones here, not all; method: immunoSEQ multiplex PCR. The table has some 120,000 clones, over 80% seen once. Sequenced here: peripheral blood, sampled on day 0 of AZD1222 vaccination. These receptors were collected from an adult in good health. The CDR3 runs from the conserved cysteine through the conserved F or W.

j_gene | v_gene | CDR3aa
TRBJ2-1 | TRBV6-4 | CASRRTSGRYNEQFF
TRBJ2-5 | TRBV4-1 | CASSHRTGQHQETQYF
TRBJ1-5 | TRBV2 | CASRKYSNQPQHF
TRBJ1-2 | TRBV6-5 | CASSYFGQGVNYGYTF
TRBJ1-1 | TRBV19 | CASHTDTEAFF
TRBJ1-1 | TRBV29-1 | CSVEVGQGRTEAFF
TRBJ2-3 | TRBV3-1/TRBV3-2 | CASSQRPTSGATDTQYF
TRBJ1-2 | TRBV6-5 | CASSYSGTGVKHGYTF
TRBJ1-4 | TRBV6-5 | CASSLTAHEKLFF
TRBJ2-7 | TRBV6-1 | CASSEVGYEQYF
TRBJ2-3 | TRBV30 | CAWTGGRHDTQYF
TRBJ1-5 | TRBV3-1/TRBV3-2 | CASSQGAGEGQPQHF
TRBJ1-3 | TRBV4-1 | CASSQSDFKGNTIYF
TRBJ2-7 | TRBV28 | CASSSQRGRSRYEQYF